What follows are 32 T cell receptor beta chains derived from one specimen sequenced in a study of post-analysis software for immune sequencing data. Study-level points and caveats: The five TRBV segments detected at higher frequency in patients than in controls included TRBV5-6, TRBV5-1 and TRBV20-1.

The antigens of these receptors remain unknown. Included in the TCR beta cDNA libraries were unique molecular identifiers. TCRdb processed the PCR reads anew with MiXCR; each CDR3 protein has one entry. The data contain about 460,000 distinct CDR3 sequences, roughly 46% of them singletons. The specimen was blood. These receptors were taken from a girl aged 5-17 years with multiple sclerosis.

The chain combines TRBV6-5 with TRBJ1-4, with 7 bases identical to TRBD1. The CDR3 runs to 15 residues. CDR1 is MNHEY and CDR2 is SVGAGI in the germline V gene. The junction had 10 bases not matched to a gene; V was cut back by 4 bases and J by 8 bases. The CDR3 loop reads CASSSRQGGGEKLFF. The CDR3 DNA follows: TGTGCCAGCAGTTCCCGACAGGGTGGTGGAGAAAAACTGTTTTTT.

This clonotype was detected a few times. The chain joins TRBV10-3 to TRBJ2-1, with TRBD2 matching over 10 bases. J was trimmed by 8 bases and V by 10 bases; bases with no gene match: 14. Looked up from germline, CDR1 is ENHRY and CDR2 is SYGVKD. The CDR3 is made up of 15 amino acids. The CDR3 spells CATYQTSGIQHEQFF. CDR3 in DNA: TGTGCCACCTATCAAACTAGCGGGATTCAGCATGAGCAGTTCTTC.

This sequence joins TRBV7-6 and TRBJ2-7; D remains unclear. CDR1 is SGHVS, CDR2 FNYEAQ, per germline. The CDR3 spans 12 residues. The V and J ends lost 3 bases and 6 bases respectively, with 9 bases between them. This CDR3 reads CASSLWVGEQYF. The CDR3 coding sequence is TGTGCCAGCAGCTTGTGGGTCGGCGAGCAGTACTTC.

This clonotype was recorded many times. The chain is built from TRBV29-1 and TRBJ2-5; TRBD2 matches 7 bases. The germline V gene has CDR1 SQVTM and CDR2 ANQGSEA. CDR3 length: 15 amino acids. The ends lost 4 bases at V and 0 bases at J; junction bases unmatched: 8. The CDR3 coding sequence is TGCAGCGTTGTTAGGGCTAGCGGAGACCAAGAGACCCAGTACTTC. It is translated as CSVVRASGDQETQYF.

The CDR3 is CSAAELDGTNYEQYF. The CDR3 coding sequence is TGCAGTGCCGCAGAACTTGACGGGACGAACTACGAGCAGTACTTC. This chain uses TRBV20-1 with TRBJ2-7; the D call may be TRBD1 or TRBD2 (5 bases each). This CDR3 is 15 amino acids long. Germline assignment: CDR1 DFQATT and CDR2 SNEGSKA (reference sequence). V shed 6 bases and J shed 3 bases, with 21 bases lying between them.

The genes are TRBV6-5 and TRBJ2-5, with a possible D match to TRBD1 (6 bases). This CDR3 has 16 residues. The germline CDR1 and CDR2 sequences are MNHEY and SVGAGI. The V and J ends lost 6 bases and 2 bases respectively, with 19 bases between them. For the CDR3, the DNA is TGTGCCAGCAGATACATGGCCGGGACATCGCAAGAGACCCAGTACTTC. Its translation: CASRYMAGTSQETQYF.

This rearrangement joins TRBV7-8 to TRBJ1-1, with D perhaps matching TRBD1 (6 bases). This CDR3 has 15 residues. V was shortened by 5 bases and J by 0 bases, with 13 bases between the two germline ends. Germline lookup yields CDR1 SGHVS and CDR2 FQNEAQ. The CDR3, as DNA: TGTGCCAGCAGCAGACCAGGGGTAATGAACACTGAAGCTTTCTTT. Translated: CASSRPGVMNTEAFF.

This clonotype was seen only a few times. V and J are TRBV10-3 and TRBJ2-6, with D uncertain. The CDR3 contains 14 residues. Trimming stripped 6 bases from V and 1 base from J, with 7 bases between. CDR1 is ENHRY and CDR2 is SYGVKD in the germline V gene. The CDR3 nucleotides are TGTGCCATCAGAAATTCGTCTGGGGCCAACGTCCTGACTTTC. This encodes CAIRNSSGANVLTF.

The genes are TRBV7-6 and TRBJ2-4; unclear D gene. The DNA end is a closer match to TRBJ2-7, so the J assignment may be wrong. This CDR3 region has 14 residues. CDR1 and CDR2 from the germline V gene are SGHVS and FNYEAQ. Here the CDR3 DNA reads TGTGCCATTCTCCAGGAACTACCTTTTGACGAGCAGTACTTC. Amino acid sequence: CAILQELPFDEQYF.

The J gene is TRBJ2-3, the V gene TRBV4-2; 10 bases map to TRBD2. With V trimmed by 0 bases and J by 4 bases, 4 bases remained unmatched. Germline lookup yields CDR1 LGHNA and CDR2 YNFKEQ. CDR3 length equals 16 residues. The CDR3 reads CASSQETSGLPDTQYF. For the CDR3, the DNA is TGTGCCAGCAGCCAAGAGACTAGCGGGTTACCAGATACGCAGTATTTT.

J is TRBJ1-5 and V is TRBV20-1; D gene ambiguous. CDR1 DFQATT and CDR2 SNEGSKA come from the germline V gene (reference sequence). The CDR3 totals 12 residues. Trimming shortened V by 7 bases and J by 11 bases, and 18 bases separated the two germline ends. CDR3 in amino acids: CSGWADCESQHF. The CDR3 bases are TGCAGTGGATGGGCGGACTGTGAATCCCAGCATTTT.

The chain links TRBV4-3 to TRBJ2-5; D may correspond to TRBD1 or TRBD2 (5 bases each). Judging by the DNA end, TRBJ2-7 fits better; the J call may be wrong. CDR1 and CDR2 from the germline V gene are LGHNA and YSLEER. The CDR3 sequence is 16 residues long. The DNA for the CDR3 is TGCGCCAGCAGCCAAGAAATCTGGGGGACGATCGACGAGCAGTACTTC. This sequence encodes CASSQEIWGTIDEQYF.

This clonotype was seen only a few times. Written as DNA, the CDR3 is TGTGCCAGCAGTTACAGCGGGGAAGGCTACACCTTC. Its translation is CASSYSGEGYTF. The V gene is TRBV6-6, the J gene TRBJ1-2; no clear D. The CDR3 covers 12 residues. Germline V gene lookup returns CDR1 MNHNY and CDR2 SVGAGI (reference sequence). With 2 bases removed from V and 8 bases from J, the gap between germline ends came to 9 bases.

This clonotype was picked up many times. The chain has TRBV6-5 and TRBJ1-2; TRBD1 matches at 9 bases. Germline loops: CDR1 MNHEY, CDR2 SVGAGI. This CDR3 contains 14 residues. With 6 bases clipped from V and 8 bases from J, the junction kept 10 bases outside the gene matches. CDR3 region: CASRPQGQGKGYTF. In nucleotides, the CDR3 is TGTGCCAGCAGGCCCCAGGGACAGGGCAAAGGCTACACCTTC.

The chain is built from TRBV12-3 or TRBV12-4 and TRBJ1-4; 7 bases align to TRBD1. The CDR3 is 14 amino acids. With 7 bases clipped from V and 7 bases from J, the junction kept 9 bases outside the gene matches. In DNA, the CDR3 is TGTGCCAGCACCTCAGGGGGGGTTGCTGAAAAACTGTTTTTT. Encoded protein: CASTSGGVAEKLFF.

This clonotype was seen more than once but under ten times. The chain is built from TRBV4-1 and TRBJ2-7, with no clear D. The germline V gene has CDR1 MGHRA and CDR2 YSYEKL. CDR3 length equals 13 residues. Trimming took off 1 base at V and 4 bases at J, with 8 bases between the two ends. The CDR3 region is CASSQGVRYEQYF. Written as DNA, the CDR3 is TGCGCCAGCAGCCAAGGGGTGCGTTACGAGCAGTACTTC.

The chain carries TRBV29-1 and TRBJ1-2; 9 nucleotides align to TRBD1. Germline lookup yields CDR1 SQVTM and CDR2 ANQGSEA. The CDR3 runs 13 residues. V lost 6 bases to trimming and J lost 4 bases; unmatched junction nucleotides: 6. CDR3 loop: CSVGTGNPYGYTF. The CDR3 coding sequence is TGCAGCGTAGGGACAGGGAACCCCTATGGCTACACCTTC.

The chain couples TRBV5-1 to TRBJ2-4; perhaps TRBD2 as D (6 bases). Germline V CDR1 and CDR2: SGHRS, YFSETQ. The CDR3 totals 14 residues. Trimming shortened V by 4 bases and J by 6 bases, and 14 bases separated the two germline ends. DNA of the CDR3: TGCGCCAGCAGCCCCGACCGGGAGATAAACATTCAGTACTTC. Amino acid sequence: CASSPDREINIQYF.

This clonotype was recorded a few times. The V call is TRBV7-6, the J call TRBJ2-7; D is perhaps TRBD1 or TRBD2 (5 bases each). The V gene's germline CDR1 is SGHVS and CDR2 FNYEAQ. This CDR3 comprises 16 residues. Trimming removed 3 bases at V and 3 bases at J, with 18 bases between. CDR3 DNA: TGTGCCAGCAGCTTCGTGAGGGGACCTTCCCTCTACGAGCAGTACTTC. It is translated as CASSFVRGPSLYEQYF.

The chain is built from TRBV15 and TRBJ2-5; D may match TRBD1 or TRBD2 (6 bases each). The V gene's germline CDR1 is LNHNV and CDR2 YYDKDF (reference sequence). The V and J ends lost 5 bases and 11 bases respectively, with 24 bases between them. The CDR3 has 15 residues. The CDR3 protein is CATSSKGGLPREQYF. The CDR3 DNA sequence: TGTGCCACCAGCTCCAAGGGGGGACTCCCGAGGGAGCAGTACTTC. Drawing the rest from reference TRBV15 and TRBJ2-5, the complete variable domain is DAMVIQNPRYQVTQFGKPVTLSCSQTLNHNVMYWYQQKSSQAPKLLFHYYDKDFNNEADTPDNFQSRRPNTSFCFLDIRSPGLGDTAMYLCATSSKGGLPREQYFGPGTRLLVL.

Regarding this clonotype: This CDR3 fails to terminate in the conserved phenylalanine or tryptophan, so it likely reflects a read error. The V call is TRBV29-1, the J call TRBJ1-2, with D tentatively TRBD1 (5 bases). Germline CDR1 is SQVTM and CDR2 is ANQGSEA. The CDR3 is 15 amino acids. V was trimmed by 6 bases and J by 0 bases, leaving 17 bases between them. The CDR3 nucleotides read TGCAGCGTGGGGGACCGAGGCAGACCTAACTATGGCTACACCGTC. This sequence encodes CSVGDRGRPNYGYTV.

The CDR3 region is CASSGTRGNNEQFF. DNA of the CDR3: TGTGCCAGTTCCGGGACTAGAGGAAACAATGAGCAGTTCTTC. The J gene is TRBJ2-1, the V gene TRBV2; 8 bases map to TRBD2. Germline trimming cut 9 bases from V and 5 bases from J; bases unmatched to any gene: 9. This CDR3 has 14 amino acids. Germline lookup yields CDR1 SNHLY and CDR2 FYNNEI.

This clonotype was found a few times. The V call is TRBV20-1, the J call TRBJ2-5, with 11 bases fitting TRBD1. The closer fit of TRBJ2-7 to the DNA end suggests the J call may be wrong. Germline CDR1 reads DFQATT; CDR2 reads SNEGSKA (reference sequence). This CDR3 contains 15 residues. Here the CDR3 DNA reads TGCAGTGCCCCCCCACCGGGACAGGGGGGATACGAGCAGTACTTC. It specifies CSAPPPGQGGYEQYF.

The genes are TRBV18 and TRBJ2-4, with D perhaps being TRBD1 or TRBD2 (6 bases each). The CDR3 length is 15 residues. Trimming left V 1 base short and J 5 bases short, with 12 bases between. Germline V gives CDR1 KGHSH, CDR2 LQKENI. CDR3 sequence (DNA): TGTGCCAGCTCACCACAGGGGGGCTATCAAAACATTCAGTACTTC. Residues: CASSPQGGYQNIQYF. Looking up the rest from reference TRBV18 and TRBJ2-4 gives the full variable domain: NAGVMQNPRHLVRRRGQEARLRCSPMKGHSHVYWYRQLPEEGLKFMVYLQKENIIDESGMPKERFSAEFPKEGPSILRIQQVVRGDSAAYFCASSPQGGYQNIQYFGAGTRLSVL.

In this sample, this clonotype turned up a few times. The V call is TRBV3-1, the J call TRBJ2-7, with 9 nucleotides matching TRBD1. Germline trimming cut 8 bases from V and 4 bases from J; bases unmatched to any gene: 9. From germline, CDR1 is LGHDT and CDR2 YNNKEL (reference sequence). The CDR3 runs 14 residues. In DNA form, the CDR3 reads TGTGCCAGCGCCAGGGACAGGGAGGCTTACGAGCAGTACTTC. It translates to CASARDREAYEQYF.

In its sample, this clonotype was seen a few times. The genes are TRBV12-3 or TRBV12-4 and TRBJ1-2; 9 bases align to TRBD1. CDR3 length: 16 amino acids. V lost 5 bases and J lost 4; bases outside the gene matches: 11. The CDR3 sequence: CASSRKGTGRVYGYTF. The CDR3 coding sequence is TGTGCCAGCAGTCGAAAGGGGACAGGGAGAGTCTATGGCTACACCTTC.

The V gene is TRBV7-9, the J gene TRBJ2-1; a weak D match, TRBD1 (5 bases). CDR3 length: 14 residues. Germline V lookup: CDR1 SEHNR, CDR2 FQNEAQ (reference sequence). Between the trimmed V and J ends, which lost 7 bases and 1 base, there was a span of 11 bases. CDR3 coding DNA: TGTGCCAGCACCGTCAGGGCTTCCTACAATGAGCAGTTCTTC. Translated: CASTVRASYNEQFF.

V gene TRBV5-1 combines with J gene TRBJ1-5; maybe TRBD1 (5 bases). Trimming took off 4 bases at V and 4 bases at J, with 15 bases between the two ends. Looked up from germline, CDR1 is SGHRS and CDR2 is YFSETQ. CDR3 length: 15 amino acids. Here the CDR3 reads CASSSTPDRNQPQHF. The DNA for the CDR3 is TGCGCCAGCAGCAGCACCCCAGACAGAAATCAGCCCCAGCATTTT.

This chain joins TRBV9 and TRBJ2-1, with D maybe TRBD2 (5 bases). This CDR3 has 13 residues. Germline CDR1 reads SGDLS; CDR2 reads YYNGEE. V lost 0 bases and J lost 6, with 7 bases in between. The CDR3 loop reads CASSVGGPNEQFF. The CDR3 coding sequence is TGTGCCAGCAGCGTAGGAGGGCCCAATGAGCAGTTCTTC. The variable domain in full, completed from reference TRBV9 and TRBJ2-1, reads DSGVTQTPKHLITATGQRVTLRCSPRSGDLSVYWYQQSLDQGLQFLIQYYNGEERAKGNILERFSAQQFPDLHSELNLSSLELGDSALYFCASSVGGPNEQFFGPGTRLTVL.

For the CDR3, the DNA is TGTGCCAGCAGTTTGGTCCTAGCGGGAGGGTCCACAGATACGCAGTATTTT. Amino acid sequence: CASSLVLAGGSTDTQYF. The gene calls are TRBV28 and TRBJ2-3; TRBD2 aligns across 12 bases. There are 17 residues in the CDR3. Germline V gene lookup returns CDR1 MDHEN and CDR2 SYDVKM. The ends lost 3 bases at V and 2 bases at J; junction bases unmatched: 6.

This clonotype showed up just a few times. This chain joins TRBV7-3 and TRBJ2-1; TRBD2 agrees at 10 bases. This CDR3 region has 16 residues. Germline-derived CDR1 and CDR2 are SGHTA and FQGTGA. V lost 1 base to trimming and J lost 8 bases; unmatched junction nucleotides: 8. CDR3 DNA: TGTGCCAGCAGCTTAATAAGAGCGGGAGGGCTCGATGAGCAGTTCTTC. Translation gives CASSLIRAGGLDEQFF.

V is TRBV4-1 and J is TRBJ1-2, with 8 bases matching TRBD1. The CDR3 sequence is 16 residues long. With 2 bases clipped from V and 2 bases from J, the junction kept 7 bases outside the gene matches. Germline assignment: CDR1 MGHRA and CDR2 YSYEKL. CDR3 in DNA: TGCGCCAGCAGCCAACTGGGACAGGAGCGGAACTATGGCTACACCTTC. Its protein is CASSQLGQERNYGYTF.